What follows are 27 T cell receptor beta chains derived from one specimen sequenced in a study of cytomegalovirus exposure and HLA in healthy donors. In the PCR, 60 Vbeta and 13 Jbeta primers were used. The assay was immunoSEQ multiplex PCR, and TCRdb's table has in-frame clones only and misses some. The sample gives hundreds of thousands of clones, 78% of which show up once; 0.47% is in the top ten. Sequences were obtained from PBMCs. The receptors were gathered from a boy younger than 18 in good health and CMV-seronegative.

CDR3 DNA: TGTGCCAGCAGTTGGGACAGGGACACTGAAGCTTTCTTT. Protein: CASSWDRDTEAFF. The genes are TRBV2 and TRBJ1-1, with 9 bases lining up with TRBD1. The CDR3 contains 13 residues. V dropped 5 bases and J dropped 3; count of bases not matched to a gene: 1. Germline V gene sequence: CDR1 SNHLY, CDR2 FYNNEI. Looking up the rest from reference TRBV2 and TRBJ1-1 gives the full variable domain: EPEVTQTPSHQVTQMGQEVILRCVPISNHLYFYWYRQILGQKVEFLVSFYNNEISEKSEIFDDQFSVERPDGSNFTLKIRSTKLEDSAMYFCASSWDRDTEAFFGQGTRLTVV.

The chain couples TRBV7-9 to TRBJ2-7, with D tentatively TRBD1 (5 bases). Trimming took off 5 bases at V and 1 base at J, with 15 bases between the two ends. Germline CDR1 reads SEHNR; CDR2 reads FQNEAQ (reference sequence). This CDR3 contains 15 residues. As DNA, the CDR3 is TGTGCCAGCAGCCCCCCGACAGAAGGGTCCTACGAGCAGTACTTC. It codes for CASSPPTEGSYEQYF. The full variable domain, in which reference TRBV7-9 and TRBJ2-7 provide the parts outside the CDR3, is DTGVSQNPRHKITKRGQNVTFRCDPISEHNRLYWYRQTLGQGPEFLTYFQNEAQLEKSRLLSDRFSAERPKGSFSTLEIQRTEQGDSAMYLCASSPPTEGSYEQYFGPGTRLTVT.

The CDR3 coding sequence is TGTGCCAGCAGCCAAGATCTACTAGATTTTAAGGATGAGCAGTTCTTC. Translating it yields CASSQDLLDFKDEQFF. The rearrangement uses TRBV4-2 and TRBJ2-1; a weak D match, TRBD2 (5 bases). This CDR3 is 16 amino acids long. CDR1 is LGHNA and CDR2 is YNFKEQ in the germline V gene. Trimming pared 0 bases from V and 8 bases from J, leaving 17 bases between.

The rearrangement links TRBV6-5 to TRBJ1-4; D possibly corresponds to TRBD1 (5 bases). The germline gives CDR1 MNHEY, CDR2 SVGAGI. CDR3 length: 15 residues. The germline V and J ends were trimmed by 6 bases and 0 bases, with 11 bases remaining between them. CDR3 in DNA: TGTGCCAGCAGCAGACAGAAAGCAACTAATGAAAAACTGTTTTTT. Translated: CASSRQKATNEKLFF.

The chain has TRBV6-5 and TRBJ2-5; 10 nucleotides line up with TRBD2. The germline CDR1 and CDR2 sequences are MNHEY and SVGAGI. The junction had 4 bases not matched to a gene; V was cut back by 7 bases and J by 5 bases. The CDR3 covers 13 residues. CDR3 sequence reads: CASTSGGTETQYF. The DNA for the CDR3 is TGTGCCAGCACTAGCGGGGGTACGGAGACCCAGTACTTC.

The genes are TRBV11-2 and TRBJ1-1, with D maybe TRBD1 (5 bases). This CDR3 spans 17 amino acids. Trimming left V 4 bases short and J 1 base short, with 19 bases between. Germline V gene lookup returns CDR1 SGHAT and CDR2 FQNNGV. The CDR3 DNA follows: TGTGCCAGCAGCTCGACCAATTGGGGGACTCAGAACACTGAAGCTTTCTTT. This gives the protein CASSSTNWGTQNTEAFF.

V is TRBV6-1 and J is TRBJ2-1; possible D gene TRBD2, 5 bases. Germline CDR1 MNHNS, CDR2 SASEGT. Trimming shortened V by 10 bases and J by 6 bases, and 13 bases separated the two germline ends. There are 12 residues in the CDR3. The CDR3 is CATNQDFNEQFF. As DNA, the CDR3 is TGTGCCACCAACCAGGACTTCAATGAGCAGTTCTTC.

The genes are TRBV4-1 and TRBJ2-7; 11 positions match TRBD2. J was trimmed by 2 bases and V by 3 bases; bases with no gene match: 9. The CDR3 length is 17 residues. CDR1 is MGHRA, CDR2 YSYEKL, per germline. Here the CDR3 DNA reads TGCGCCAGCAGCCAGACTAGCGGGAACCTCCTTACCTACGAGCAGTACTTC. Its protein is CASSQTSGNLLTYEQYF.

Comments on this clone: One end of the junction fails to match germline, which may point to a read error. This chain joins TRBV7-9 and TRBJ1-2, with TRBD1 identical over 8 bases. The CDR3 has 15 amino acids. Germline V gives CDR1 SEHNR, CDR2 FQNEAQ (reference sequence). CDR3 sequence reads: CSSSTRDRLNYGYTF. DNA for the CDR3: TGTTCCAGCAGCACGCGGGACAGGCTTAACTATGGCTACACCTTC.

The V and J genes are TRBV5-6 and TRBJ2-3; a weak D match, TRBD2 (5 bases). The CDR3 consists of 13 residues. Trimming removed 7 bases at V and 3 bases at J, with 12 bases between. The germline V gene encodes CDR1 SGHDT and CDR2 YYEEEE. The CDR3 DNA reads TGTGCCAGCCGCAAACCGGGGACAGATACGCAGTATTTT. Residues: CASRKPGTDTQYF.

This rearrangement joins TRBV19 to TRBJ2-2; no clear D. V dropped 3 bases and J dropped 1 base, with 6 bases sitting between them. Germline V gene sequence: CDR1 LNHDA, CDR2 SQIVND (reference sequence). This CDR3 region has 14 residues. CDR3 protein: CASSMAGNTGELFF. The CDR3 coding sequence is TGTGCCAGTAGTATGGCAGGGAACACCGGGGAGCTGTTTTTT.

This chain connects TRBV2 to TRBJ1-1; 9 bases are shared with TRBD1. This CDR3 spans 14 amino acids. Germline V gene lookup returns CDR1 SNHLY and CDR2 FYNNEI. V lost 5 bases, J lost 11 bases, and 12 bases stayed unmatched. The CDR3 loop is CASSYPDRGGGAFF. CDR3 sequence (DNA): TGTGCCAGCAGTTATCCGGACAGGGGCGGAGGTGCTTTCTTT. Using reference TRBV2 and TRBJ1-1 for the parts outside the CDR3, the full variable domain is EPEVTQTPSHQVTQMGQEVILRCVPISNHLYFYWYRQILGQKVEFLVSFYNNEISEKSEIFDDQFSVERPDGSNFTLKIRSTKLEDSAMYFCASSYPDRGGGAFFGQGTRLTVV.

The chain links TRBV27 to TRBJ1-1; possible D gene TRBD1, 5 bases. Germline CDR1 and CDR2: MNHEY and SMNVEV (reference sequence). This CDR3 has 16 amino acids. Trimming left V 0 bases short and J 4 bases short, with 15 bases between. DNA for the CDR3: TGTGCCAGCAGTTTATCTCCCGCGGGGGGTGGCACTGAAGCTTTCTTT. As protein: CASSLSPAGGGTEAFF.

The chain links TRBV19 to TRBJ2-3; 7 positions agree with TRBD2. The CDR3 spans 13 residues. V shed 3 bases, J shed 9 bases, and the junction held 6 bases outside the gene matches. The germline CDR1 and CDR2 sequences are LNHDA and SQIVND (reference sequence). The CDR3 DNA reads as TGTGCCAGTAGTATCAGCGGGGCGGGGACGCAGTATTTT. It codes for CASSISGAGTQYF.

This clone was detected only once. The rearrangement joins TRBV13 to TRBJ2-1, with D possibly TRBD2 on 5 matching bases. Between the trimmed V and J ends, which lost 4 bases and 8 bases, there was a span of 21 bases. This CDR3 is 16 amino acids long. Germline assignment: CDR1 PRHDT and CDR2 FYEKMQ (reference sequence). The CDR3 reads CASSSRSGGSAYEQFF. For the CDR3, the DNA is TGTGCCAGCAGCTCCCGGTCGGGCGGGTCGGCATATGAGCAGTTCTTC.

This chain joins TRBV9 and TRBJ1-3; no firm D call. V was trimmed by 4 bases and J by 3 bases, leaving 14 bases between them. This CDR3 region has 15 residues. CDR1 is SGDLS, CDR2 YYNGEE, per germline. The CDR3 loop is CASSPPFAGGNTIYF. CDR3 DNA sequence: TGTGCCAGCAGCCCCCCCTTCGCCGGTGGAAACACCATATATTTT.

The sample holds one count of this clone. The chain couples TRBV5-1 to TRBJ1-3; 9 nucleotides line up with TRBD1. The V and J ends lost 0 bases and 4 bases, in that order; junction bases with no gene match: 14. Germline CDR1 reads SGHRS; CDR2 reads YFSETQ. The CDR3 contains 19 residues. The CDR3 nucleotides read TGCGCCAGCAGCTTGGGGGGATTCACAGGGGGCGCGGCGGGAAACACCATATATTTT. It encodes CASSLGGFTGGAAGNTIYF.

V usage is TRBV6-5 and J usage is TRBJ1-5; 8 bases agree with TRBD1. This CDR3 has 14 residues. The V gene end was trimmed by 6 bases and the J gene end by 5 bases; junction bases not matched to a gene: 6. Germline V lookup: CDR1 MNHEY, CDR2 SVGAGI. CDR3: CASSRGTGDQPQHF. Here the CDR3 DNA reads TGTGCCAGCAGCCGGGGGACAGGAGATCAGCCCCAGCATTTT.

CDR3 region: CASGGVWGGYTF. CDR3 sequence (DNA): TGTGCCAGTGGAGGGGTATGGGGAGGCTACACCTTC. The gene calls are TRBV19 and TRBJ1-2, with D possibly matching TRBD1 (5 bases). Germline V gene sequence: CDR1 LNHDA, CDR2 SQIVND (reference sequence). The CDR3 runs to 12 residues. V lost 8 bases and J lost 8, with 15 bases in between. Based on the CDR3 plus reference TRBV19 and TRBJ1-2, the full variable domain is DGGITQSPKYLFRKEGQNVTLSCEQNLNHDAMYWYRQDPGQGLRLIYYSQIVNDFQKGDIAEGYSVSREKKESFPLTVTSAQKNPTAFYLCASGGVWGGYTFGSGTRLTVV.

The J gene is TRBJ2-1, the V gene TRBV29-1, with 8 positions matching TRBD2. The germline gives CDR1 SQVTM, CDR2 ANQGSEA. CDR3 length equals 17 residues. V was clipped by 4 bases and J by 5 bases; unmatched bases: 16. CDR3 sequence: CSVVTSGVPATNNEQFF. CDR3 DNA sequence: TGCAGCGTTGTTACTAGCGGAGTCCCCGCGACCAACAATGAGCAGTTCTTC.

This chain links TRBV9 with TRBJ1-2, with TRBD1 matching over 7 bases. The CDR3 consists of 16 residues. V trimming: 6 bases; J trimming: 4 bases; junction bases outside the gene matches: 15. Germline-derived CDR1 and CDR2 are SGDLS and YYNGEE. In DNA form, the CDR3 reads TGTGCCAGCAACAGCCTAGGGGCAGGGGGAAGCTATGGCTACACCTTC. It yields the protein CASNSLGAGGSYGYTF.

This chain connects TRBV27 to TRBJ2-1; D might be TRBD1 (5 bases). The CDR3 totals 15 residues. Trimming took 5 bases from V and 1 from J, leaving 12 bases between them. Per germline, CDR1 MNHEY and CDR2 SMNVEV (reference sequence). CDR3 amino acids: CASSVQGFSYNEQFF. CDR3 DNA sequence: TGTGCCAGCAGTGTTCAGGGTTTTTCCTACAATGAGCAGTTCTTC.

The rearrangement joins TRBV2 to TRBJ1-2; no clear D gene. The germline V gene has CDR1 SNHLY and CDR2 FYNNEI. Trimming shortened V by 3 bases and J by 2 bases, and 4 bases separated the two germline ends. CDR3 size: 12 residues. CDR3 region: CASSDGNYGYTF. CDR3 in DNA: TGTGCCAGCAGTGACGGGAACTATGGCTACACCTTC.

This clone was seen a handful of times. The V and J genes are TRBV4-1 and TRBJ2-1; D is unclear. The CDR3 consists of 17 residues. Trimming removed 0 bases at V and 0 bases at J, with 12 bases between. Germline V gene lookup returns CDR1 MGHRA and CDR2 YSYEKL. For the CDR3, the DNA is TGCGCCAGCAGCCAAGATCTTTACCGGAGCTCCTACAATGAGCAGTTCTTC. This codes for CASSQDLYRSSYNEQFF.

This chain joins TRBV11-2 and TRBJ2-7; possibly TRBD2 for D (7 bases). Germline V gene sequence: CDR1 SGHAT, CDR2 FQNNGV. The CDR3 is made up of 15 amino acids. V shed 3 bases and J shed 4 bases, with 16 bases lying between them. The CDR3, as DNA: TGTGCCAGCAGCTTGCCCCACGGGGGGCGGTACGAGCAGTACTTC. Protein product: CASSLPHGGRYEQYF.

The chain employs TRBV30 and TRBJ2-7; TRBD1 is a possible D gene (8 bases). Trimming removed 4 bases from V and 0 bases from J, with 19 bases in between. The CDR3 is 16 amino acids. Germline CDR1 GTSNPN, CDR2 SVGIG (reference sequence). The CDR3 DNA reads as TGTGCCTGGACCCCGGGGGGACAGGCGAGCTCCTACGAGCAGTACTTC. Translating gives CAWTPGGQASSYEQYF.

The chain uses TRBV5-5 and TRBJ1-1; D is perhaps TRBD1 (6 bases). CDR1 and CDR2 from the germline V gene are SGHKS and YYEKEE (reference sequence). V was clipped by 5 bases and J by 1 base, with 9 bases between them. The CDR3 is 13 residues long. DNA for the CDR3: TGTGCCAGCAGGCAGGGGAGGAACACTGAAGCTTTCTTT. Translated, it gives CASRQGRNTEAFF.